Listed here are 23 T cell receptor beta chains from one sample, sequenced in a study of blood T cell repertoires in COVID-19. TCRdb keeps only in-frame clones here, not all; method: immunoSEQ multiplex PCR. The sample includes more than 350,000 clones, around 87% of them seen just once. Specimen: peripheral blood. The source of these receptors is a woman younger than 45 with COVID-19, enrolled during active disease.

The chain recombines TRBV9 with TRBJ2-7, with TRBD1 as a possible D gene (5 bases). The germline V gene encodes CDR1 SGDLS and CDR2 YYNGEE. This CDR3 has 14 amino acids. Between the trimmed V and J ends, which lost 0 bases and 2 bases, there was a span of 9 bases. CDR3 in DNA: TGTGCCAGCAGCGTAGTCGACAGAACCTACGAGCAGTACTTC. Residues: CASSVVDRTYEQYF. Full variable domain (remainder filled in from reference TRBV9 and TRBJ2-7): DSGVTQTPKHLITATGQRVTLRCSPRSGDLSVYWYQQSLDQGLQFLIQYYNGEERAKGNILERFSAQQFPDLHSELNLSSLELGDSALYFCASSVVDRTYEQYFGPGTRLTVT.

This chain uses TRBV2 with TRBJ2-1; D gene ambiguous. The CDR3 loop spans 13 amino acids. The germline CDR1 and CDR2 sequences are SNHLY and FYNNEI. V dropped 5 bases and J dropped 7 bases, with 12 bases sitting between them. CDR3 DNA: TGTGCCAGCAGTCCGGGTCCGTCGAATGAGCAGTTCTTC. Encoded protein: CASSPGPSNEQFF.

V and J are TRBV19 and TRBJ2-2; 7 positions agree with TRBD2. This CDR3 has 16 amino acids. With V trimmed by 3 bases and J by 5 bases, 9 bases remained unmatched. Germline V CDR1 and CDR2: LNHDA, SQIVND (reference sequence). CDR3 residues: CASSIPTGGGTGELFF. The CDR3 DNA follows: TGTGCCAGTAGTATCCCCACGGGAGGAGGGACCGGGGAGCTGTTTTTT.

As to this clone: The same CDR3 also results from other DNA sequences found in this sample. This rearrangement joins TRBV5-6 to TRBJ2-7, with TRBD2 matching over 8 bases. The germline V gene has CDR1 SGHDT and CDR2 YYEEEE. With 4 bases clipped from V and 0 bases from J, the junction kept 3 bases outside the gene matches. The CDR3 runs to 14 residues. The CDR3 spells CASSLAGSSYEQYF. CDR3 DNA: TGTGCCAGCAGCCTAGCGGGTAGCTCCTACGAGCAGTACTTC.

V is TRBV6-2 or TRBV6-3 and J is TRBJ2-7; 10 bases fit TRBD2. The CDR3 runs to 16 residues. The V segment lost 0 bases and the J segment 2 bases; nucleotides outside the gene matches: 4. Looked up from germline, CDR1 is MNHEY and CDR2 is SVGEGT. CDR3 coding DNA: TGTGCCAGCAGTTACTCGGAAGCGGGAGGGCCCTACGAGCAGTACTTC. It is translated as CASSYSEAGGPYEQYF.

The chain recombines TRBV11-2 with TRBJ2-1, with D possibly being TRBD2 (7 bases). The CDR3 is made up of 15 amino acids. In germline, CDR1 is SGHAT, CDR2 FQNNGV. Trimming removed 5 bases from V and 4 bases from J, with 15 bases in between. The CDR3 reads CASSPWRGRYNEQFF. The CDR3 DNA follows: TGTGCCAGCAGCCCCTGGCGGGGGCGATACAATGAGCAGTTCTTC. Variable domain in full (rest from reference TRBV11-2 and TRBJ2-1): EAGVAQSPRYKIIEKRQSVAFWCNPISGHATLYWYQQILGQGPKLLIQFQNNGVVDDSQLPKDRFSAERLKGVDSTLKIQPAKLEDSAVYLCASSPWRGRYNEQFFGPGTRLTVL.

The CDR3 spells CASQREVTQYF. CDR3 bases: TGTGCCAGCCAACGGGAGGTTACGCAGTATTTT. The V and J genes are TRBV6-5 and TRBJ2-3, with TRBD2 identical over 7 bases. This CDR3 is built from 11 residues. With 8 bases clipped from V and 8 bases from J, the junction kept 4 bases outside the gene matches. From germline, CDR1 is MNHEY and CDR2 SVGAGI.

This chain connects TRBV4-1 to TRBJ2-1; perhaps TRBD2 as D (5 bases). CDR1 is MGHRA, CDR2 YSYEKL, per germline. Deletions cut 0 bases from V and 0 bases from J, with 15 bases between. The CDR3 is 18 amino acids. CDR3 DNA sequence: TGCGCCAGCAGCCAAGATCTGAGGCTAGCTACCTCCTACAATGAGCAGTTCTTC. The encoded protein is CASSQDLRLATSYNEQFF.

The rearrangement links TRBV7-2 to TRBJ1-3; maybe TRBD1 (6 bases). This CDR3 has 14 residues. Germline V gene lookup returns CDR1 SGHTA and CDR2 FQGNSA. Trimming removed 5 bases at V and 4 bases at J, with 12 bases between. CDR3: CASSLLRGGNTIYF. DNA of the CDR3: TGTGCCAGCAGCCTACTCAGGGGAGGAAACACCATATATTTT.

V is TRBV19 and J is TRBJ2-3; TRBD1 matches at 11 bases. The CDR3 has 17 residues. Per the germline V gene, CDR1 is LNHDA and CDR2 is SQIVND (reference sequence). V was pared by 5 bases and J by 4 bases, with 11 bases of the junction left unmatched. The CDR3 here is CASSPRWTGGISDTQYF. The DNA for the CDR3 is TGTGCCAGTAGTCCGCGATGGACAGGGGGCATCTCAGATACGCAGTATTTT.

The gene calls are TRBV4-1 and TRBJ2-3, with TRBD2 matching 7 bases. Trimming took 1 base from V and 8 from J; bases not matched to a gene: 15. The germline CDR1 and CDR2 sequences are MGHRA and YSYEKL. This CDR3 contains 17 residues. CDR3 sequence: CASSQVDGLVGRGTQYF. For the CDR3, the DNA is TGCGCCAGCAGCCAAGTAGACGGACTAGTAGGCCGGGGTACGCAGTATTTT.

J is TRBJ1-2 and V is TRBV24-1, with D perhaps matching TRBD1 (5 bases). Trimming stripped 4 bases from V and 3 bases from J, with 32 bases between. The CDR3 is made up of 21 amino acids. Germline V gene data show CDR1 as KGHDR and CDR2 as SFDVKD. In DNA form, the CDR3 reads TGTGCCACCAGTGACATTACGATAAGACAGTCCAGATCTCCCTATCACTATGGCTACACCTTC. Translation gives CATSDITIRQSRSPYHYGYTF.

Written as DNA, the CDR3 is TGTGCCATCAGTGAGTCGAGGGTACGAGGGGGCATCGGCACCGGGGAGCTGTTTTTT. Amino acids: CAISESRVRGGIGTGELFF. V usage is TRBV10-3 and J usage is TRBJ2-2; 7 bases match TRBD1. V lost 0 bases and J lost 4; bases outside the gene matches: 14. CDR1 is ENHRY, CDR2 SYGVKD, per germline. The CDR3 is made up of 19 amino acids.

This rearrangement joins TRBV3-1 (or the pseudogene TRBV3-2) to TRBJ2-1; 13 positions match TRBD2. The CDR3 consists of 18 residues. V dropped 1 base and J dropped 7; count of bases not matched to a gene: 10. Germline V lookup: CDR1 LGHDT, CDR2 YNNKEL (reference sequence). CDR3 loop: CASSQGRTSGRAWNEQFF. CDR3 nucleotides: TGTGCCAGCAGCCAAGGTAGAACTAGCGGGAGGGCCTGGAATGAGCAGTTCTTC.

The V call is TRBV6-1, the J call TRBJ1-2, with D possibly TRBD1 on 5 matching bases. Germline V CDR1 and CDR2: MNHNS, SASEGT. The V gene lost 5 bases and the J gene lost 5 bases, with 18 bases spanning the gap. The CDR3 runs 15 residues. CDR3 amino acids: CASSSLVGGGYGYTF. The CDR3, as DNA: TGTGCCAGCAGTTCCCTAGTGGGGGGTGGATATGGCTACACCTTC.

V gene TRBV30 combines with J gene TRBJ2-3; TRBD2 matches at 9 bases. Per the germline V gene, CDR1 is GTSNPN and CDR2 is SVGIG (reference sequence). CDR3 length: 15 amino acids. Losses at the gene ends were 0 bases for V and 5 bases for J; bases not matched to a gene: 6. In DNA form, the CDR3 reads TGTGCCTGGAGTGTAGGCGGGAGGGAGGTAGATACGCAGTATTTT. This encodes CAWSVGGREVDTQYF.

The gene calls are TRBV5-1 and TRBJ1-2, with 9 bases aligning to TRBD1. The CDR3 is 15 residues long. Germline V gene sequence: CDR1 SGHRS, CDR2 YFSETQ. Trimming removed 4 bases from V and 6 bases from J; junction bases left unmatched: 10. The CDR3 region has the DNA TGCGCCAGCAGCAGGTCGCCCGGGACAGGGAATGGCTACACCTTC. Translated: CASSRSPGTGNGYTF.

The chain joins TRBV20-1 to TRBJ1-5, with TRBD1 matching 7 bases. Germline V CDR1 and CDR2: DFQATT, SNEGSKA (reference sequence). This CDR3 is built from 13 residues. The J segment lost 7 bases and the V segment lost 3 bases, leaving 6 bases of the junction unmatched. CDR3 DNA: TGCAGTGCTAGTACCCAGGGGGGACAGCCCCAGCATTTT. Amino acids: CSASTQGGQPQHF.

This clone has more than one count but fewer than ten. V is TRBV5-8 and J is TRBJ1-4, with TRBD1 matching 8 bases. The V gene's germline CDR1 is SGHTS and CDR2 YDEGEE. The CDR3 contains 15 residues. V dropped 4 bases and J dropped 5; count of bases not matched to a gene: 7. This CDR3 reads CASSKGQGGNEKLFF. The DNA of the CDR3 is TGTGCCAGCAGCAAAGGACAGGGTGGCAATGAAAAACTGTTTTTT.

The V gene is TRBV6-5, the J gene TRBJ2-7, with a weak D call TRBD1 (6 bases). Germline CDR1 and CDR2: MNHEY and SVGAGI. The CDR3 is made up of 13 amino acids. With 6 bases removed from V and 3 bases from J, the gap between germline ends came to 12 bases. The CDR3 reads CASSRLDSYEQYF. The CDR3 region has the DNA TGTGCCAGCAGCCGTTTGGACAGCTACGAGCAGTACTTC.

The J gene is TRBJ2-1, the V gene TRBV11-2; D not certain. This CDR3 region has 15 residues. CDR1 SGHAT and CDR2 FQNNGV come from the germline V gene. V lost 5 bases and J 10 bases, leaving 21 bases between the germline ends. The CDR3, as DNA: TGTGCCAGCAGCGCTCTGAGAGGCTCTGGTCAAGAGCAGTTCTTC. Translated, it gives CASSALRGSGQEQFF.

This rearrangement joins TRBV30 to TRBJ1-1; no clear D. Germline values: CDR1 GTSNPN, CDR2 SVGIG (reference sequence). With 2 bases removed from V and 6 bases from J, the gap between germline ends came to 16 bases. The CDR3 is 14 residues long. The CDR3 reads CAWSPGFQNPEAFF. In DNA form, the CDR3 reads TGTGCCTGGAGTCCGGGGTTTCAGAATCCTGAAGCTTTCTTT.

The chain combines TRBV4-1 with TRBJ1-1, with no clear D. Germline V gene sequence: CDR1 MGHRA, CDR2 YSYEKL. The germline V and J ends were trimmed by 1 base and 0 bases, with 6 bases remaining between them. The CDR3 contains 14 residues. CDR3 sequence (DNA): TGCGCCAGCAGCCAAGTGGGCCTGAACACTGAAGCTTTCTTT. Translated, it gives CASSQVGLNTEAFF.